The clone carrying this T cell receptor beta chain was detected ten times or more. This entry is derived from a study of CD8 T cells in ankylosing spondylitis. 5'-RACE, quantitative and with molecular barcodes, yielded the TCR beta libraries. Via MiXCR, TCRdb re-called the 5' RACE reads, giving one row per CDR3 protein. Of 200,000 to 250,000 distinct CDR3 sequences listed, over 8.5% are singletons. This CDR3 has 15 residues. The V segment lost 10 bases and the J segment 8 bases; nucleotides outside the gene matches: 16. CDR1 ENHRY and CDR2 SYGVKD come from the germline V gene. The sequencing input was blood, either unsorted or a sorted T cell fraction (not recorded which). This receptor was identified in a male donor with ankylosing spondylitis or in good health (not recorded which). V gene TRBV10-3 combines with J gene TRBJ2-2, with 7 bases aligning to TRBD1. The CDR3 coding sequence is TGTGCCACTAGACAGGGACGGTTAACAGGGGGGGAGCTGTTTTTT. Translated, it gives CATRQGRLTGGELFF.